This T cell receptor beta chain stems from a study of response to subunit inactivated influenza vaccine. Study-wide results and caveats: It was suggested by the authors that few new T cells are recruited by each seasonal influenza vaccination.

This clonotype was observed a few times. Its antigen remains unknown. TCRdb used MiXCR to reprocess the RT-PCR reads, holding one entry per CDR3 protein. The profile shows 800,000 or so distinct CDR3 sequences, less than 25% of them singletons. The TCR originated in a man aged 45-65 years who received an inactivated influenza vaccine. Sequences were derived from PBMCs from blood, sampled around 5 days after vaccination.

The CDR3 sequence is CASSPLPGVGYEQYF. The CDR3 coding sequence is TGTGCCAGCAGCCCCCTCCCAGGGGTTGGGTACGAGCAGTACTTC. V is TRBV9 and J is TRBJ2-7; TRBD1 might be the D (6 bases). The germline V and J ends were trimmed by 4 bases and 4 bases, with 18 bases remaining between them. The germline CDR1 and CDR2 sequences are SGDLS and YYNGEE. CDR3 size: 15 residues.